The next 9 T cell receptor beta chains were all read from a single sample in a study of T-cell reconstitution after alpha-beta-depleted transplantation in children (dated by TCRdb to the mid-2010s). The protocol used for the library was PCR. The sequencer listed for this sample is Illumina HiSeq 2500. Molecular barcoding was employed in the preparation of TCR libraries, with unique molecular identifiers being used to normalize TCRbeta repertoire quantification. TCRdb passed the public sequencing reads through fastp at Q25 and MiXCR, retaining productive beta sequences. Each entry merges the rows of one CDR3 protein and shows their most common DNA and genes. The sample table contains about 240,000 distinct CDR3 sequences; only one count was recorded for around 11% of them. The ten largest clones take up approximately 2.9% of the sample. The sequenced sample was PBMCs from the stem cell graft donor, obtained from the stem cell graft. These receptors were obtained from a human donor who donated a stem cell graft to a child with acute lymphoblastic leukemia.

In this sample, this clonotype turned up many times. This chain connects TRBV9 to TRBJ2-2; D is uncertain. V gave up 3 bases and J gave up 0 bases, with 6 bases separating them. Germline V gives CDR1 SGDLS, CDR2 YYNGEE. The CDR3 covers 14 residues. CDR3 nucleotide sequence: TGTGCCAGCAGCGGAGAGCCGAACACCGGGGAGCTGTTTTTT. Its protein product is CASSGEPNTGELFF.

This clonotype was counted ten times or more. The chain employs TRBV6-2 or TRBV6-3 and TRBJ2-7, with 7 bases aligning to TRBD1. The V and J ends lost 5 bases and 2 bases, in that order; junction bases with no gene match: 3. The CDR3 is made up of 13 amino acids. Germline V gene lookup returns CDR1 MNHEY and CDR2 SVGEGT. The CDR3 DNA sequence: TGTGCCAGCAGTGTGGGACAGACCTACGAGCAGTACTTC. This encodes CASSVGQTYEQYF.

In its sample, this clonotype was seen many times. This sequence joins TRBV19 and TRBJ1-4; no firm D call. The CDR3 is 15 residues long. V was clipped by 3 bases and J by 7 bases, with 15 bases between them. Germline CDR1 reads LNHDA; CDR2 reads SQIVND (reference sequence). DNA of the CDR3: TGTGCCAGTAGTATCCCCAGGAACGTCGGTGAAAAACTGTTTTTT. This encodes CASSIPRNVGEKLFF. Drawing the rest from reference TRBV19 and TRBJ1-4, the complete variable domain is DGGITQSPKYLFRKEGQNVTLSCEQNLNHDAMYWYRQDPGQGLRLIYYSQIVNDFQKGDIAEGYSVSREKKESFPLTVTSAQKNPTAFYLCASSIPRNVGEKLFFGSGTQLSVL.

This clonotype was seen many times. The V and J genes are TRBV25-1 and TRBJ1-1; 7 nucleotides match TRBD1. Germline V gene sequence: CDR1 MGHDK, CDR2 SYGVNS. J gave up 3 bases and V 6 bases, and 10 bases lay outside the gene matches. The CDR3 covers 15 residues. CDR3 loop: CASSRSAGGHTEAFF. CDR3 nucleotide sequence: TGTGCCAGCAGCCGATCGGCAGGGGGGCACACTGAAGCTTTCTTT.

This chain links TRBV11-2 with TRBJ2-5; D is unclear. Trimming removed 3 bases from V and 0 bases from J, with 8 bases in between. Germline V CDR1 and CDR2: SGHAT, FQNNGV. This CDR3 is 14 amino acids long. The CDR3 sequence is CASSFTPYQETQYF. Here the CDR3 DNA reads TGTGCCAGCAGCTTTACACCGTACCAAGAGACCCAGTACTTC.

This clonotype turned up a few times. This sequence joins TRBV20-1 and TRBJ2-5; 9 nucleotides agree with TRBD2. Trimming cost V 3 bases and J 1 base; bases outside gene matches: 21. This CDR3 has 20 residues. The germline V gene encodes CDR1 DFQATT and CDR2 SNEGSKA (reference sequence). The CDR3 sequence is CSASPPRVDERGALQETQYF. CDR3 DNA sequence: TGCAGTGCTAGCCCCCCCCGAGTGGATGAGCGGGGGGCCCTCCAAGAGACCCAGTACTTC.

This clonotype has ten or more counts. V is TRBV18 and J is TRBJ1-1; possible D gene TRBD1, 6 bases. CDR1 is KGHSH and CDR2 is LQKENI in the germline V gene. The CDR3 extends over 18 amino acids. Trimming shortened V by 2 bases and J by 5 bases, and 24 bases separated the two germline ends. CDR3 nucleotide sequence: TGTGCCAGCTCACCATCACAGGGCTGGGTAAGGGGAGGAACTGAAGCTTTCTTT. The encoded protein is CASSPSQGWVRGGTEAFF.

The chain carries TRBV12-3 or TRBV12-4 and TRBJ2-7, with TRBD2 matching over 9 bases. V shed 6 bases, J shed 3 bases, and the junction held 18 bases outside the gene matches. The CDR3 totals 18 residues. The CDR3 reads CASSSGAGGETLSYEQYF. In DNA, the CDR3 is TGTGCCAGCAGCTCCGGGGCGGGGGGGGAAACTCTAAGCTACGAGCAGTACTTC.

There are many counts of this clonotype. The chain joins TRBV10-3 to TRBJ2-7, with a tentative D call TRBD1 (6 bases). Germline V gene data show CDR1 as ENHRY and CDR2 as SYGVKD. Trimming cost V 8 bases and J 1 base, with 12 bases left between them. The CDR3 is 13 amino acids. In nucleotides, the CDR3 is TGTGCCATCGAAGAAACAGGGTCCTACGAGCAGTACTTC. Its protein product is CAIEETGSYEQYF.